This passage covers 10 T cell receptor beta chains from one sample sequenced in a study of stem cell transplantation in POMP-related autoinflammatory disease. Sequencing used immunoSEQ multiplex PCR; TCRdb keeps in-frame clones, though not all of them. In the table there are 30,000 or so clones, 70% to 90% of which are singletons. The specimen comprised CD4+ T cells from PBMCs, sampled before stem cell transplantation. The receptors come from a human donor with POMP-related autoinflammation and immune dysregulation (PRAID).

The chain uses TRBV19 and TRBJ2-7, with 10 positions matching TRBD1. The J segment lost 2 bases and the V segment lost 1 base, leaving 5 bases of the junction unmatched. This CDR3 region has 16 residues. The germline V gene has CDR1 LNHDA and CDR2 SQIVND (reference sequence). The CDR3 here is CASSIGGTGATYEQYF. In nucleotides, the CDR3 is TGTGCCAGTAGTATAGGAGGGACAGGGGCGACCTACGAGCAGTACTTC.

This chain links TRBV5-4 with TRBJ1-1; TRBD1 is a possible D gene (6 bases). V shed 0 bases and J shed 3 bases, with 9 bases lying between them. The length of the CDR3 is 14 residues. Germline-derived CDR1 and CDR2 are SGHNT and YYREEE (reference sequence). The CDR3, as DNA: TGTGCCAGCAGCTTGGGGGGGCGGGACACTGAAGCTTTCTTT. This gives the protein CASSLGGRDTEAFF. The whole variable domain, remainder taken from reference TRBV5-4 and TRBJ1-1, is ETGVTQSPTHLIKTRGQQVTLRCSSQSGHNTVSWYQQALGQGPQFIFQYYREEENGRGNFPPRFSGLQFPNYSSELNVNALELDDSALYLCASSLGGRDTEAFFGQGTRLTVV.

Here the CDR3 DNA reads TGTGCCAGCATGACTAGCCATCCCACCGGGGAGCTGTTTTTT. Protein product: CASMTSHPTGELFF. The chain carries TRBV6-5 and TRBJ2-2; 7 nucleotides line up with TRBD2. The CDR3 totals 14 residues. V gave up 7 bases and J gave up 4 bases; unmatched junction bases: 6. Germline assignment: CDR1 MNHEY and CDR2 SVGAGI.

This clone was seen a few times. V gene TRBV6-1 combines with J gene TRBJ1-5; D is ambiguous. This CDR3 has 15 amino acids. Between the trimmed V and J ends, which lost 6 bases and 1 base, there was a span of 13 bases. CDR1 and CDR2 (germline): MNHNS, SASEGT. The CDR3 sequence: CASRGQGLSNQPQHF. Here the CDR3 DNA reads TGTGCCAGCAGGGGTCAAGGTCTAAGCAATCAGCCCCAGCATTTT.

This chain links TRBV6-6 with TRBJ2-2; TRBD2 matches 11 bases. Germline loops: CDR1 MNHNY, CDR2 SVGAGI (reference sequence). This CDR3 is 15 amino acids long. Germline trimming cut 4 bases from V and 6 bases from J; bases unmatched to any gene: 4. This CDR3 reads CASSWVAGGPGELFF. As DNA, the CDR3 is TGTGCCAGCAGTTGGGTAGCGGGAGGGCCCGGGGAGCTGTTTTTT.

The rearrangement uses TRBV5-6 and TRBJ1-2; D is undetermined. CDR1 and CDR2 from the germline V gene are SGHDT and YYEEEE. This CDR3 is built from 15 residues. V lost 0 bases to trimming and J lost 8 bases, with 17 bases between them. The CDR3 loop is CASSLVREGAPGYTF. In DNA form, the CDR3 reads TGTGCCAGCAGCTTGGTGAGGGAGGGAGCTCCGGGCTACACCTTC.

The J gene is TRBJ1-4, the V gene TRBV29-1; tentative D call: TRBD1 (5 bases). The CDR3 totals 15 residues. V was cut by 7 bases and J by 0 bases, with 15 bases left in between. Germline lookup yields CDR1 SQVTM and CDR2 ANQGSEA. CDR3 loop: CSASLGLTTNEKLFF. As DNA, the CDR3 is TGCAGCGCCTCCTTGGGGCTCACAACTAATGAAAAACTGTTTTTT.

This rearrangement joins TRBV5-1 to TRBJ1-5; possible D gene TRBD1, 5 bases. V was shortened by 5 bases and J by 7 bases, with 16 bases between the two germline ends. The length of the CDR3 is 14 residues. In germline, CDR1 is SGHRS, CDR2 YFSETQ. CDR3 region: CASSYDSPGQPQHF. CDR3 bases: TGCGCCAGCAGTTATGACAGTCCCGGCCAGCCCCAGCATTTT.

The chain couples TRBV30 to TRBJ1-2, with no clear D. This CDR3 comprises 13 residues. Trimming took 1 base from V and 5 from J, leaving 11 bases between them. Germline-derived CDR1 and CDR2 are GTSNPN and SVGIG (reference sequence). The CDR3 spells CAWSDLRRYGYTF. The CDR3 nucleotides read TGTGCCTGGAGTGACCTCCGTCGGTATGGCTACACCTTC.

This chain connects TRBV11-2 to TRBJ1-1; D not certain. The germline V gene encodes CDR1 SGHAT and CDR2 FQNNGV. This CDR3 contains 15 residues. Trimming removed 0 bases from V and 0 bases from J, with 8 bases in between. CDR3 amino acids: CASSLEAQMNTEAFF. The CDR3 DNA reads TGTGCCAGCAGCTTAGAGGCACAGATGAACACTGAAGCTTTCTTT. Full variable domain (outside the CDR3, taken from reference TRBV11-2 and TRBJ1-1): EAGVAQSPRYKIIEKRQSVAFWCNPISGHATLYWYQQILGQGPKLLIQFQNNGVVDDSQLPKDRFSAERLKGVDSTLKIQPAKLEDSAVYLCASSLEAQMNTEAFFGQGTRLTVV.